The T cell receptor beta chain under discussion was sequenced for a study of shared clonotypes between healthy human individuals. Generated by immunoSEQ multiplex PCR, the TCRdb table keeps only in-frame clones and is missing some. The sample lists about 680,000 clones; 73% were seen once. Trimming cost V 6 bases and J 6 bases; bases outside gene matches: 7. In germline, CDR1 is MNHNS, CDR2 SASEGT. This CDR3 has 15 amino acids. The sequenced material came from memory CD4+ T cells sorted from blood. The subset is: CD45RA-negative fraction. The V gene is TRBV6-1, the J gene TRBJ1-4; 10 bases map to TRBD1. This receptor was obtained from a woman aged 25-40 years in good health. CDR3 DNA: TGTGCCAGCAGGACGGGACAGGGGAGGGATGAAAAACTGTTTTTT. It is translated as CASRTGQGRDEKLFF.